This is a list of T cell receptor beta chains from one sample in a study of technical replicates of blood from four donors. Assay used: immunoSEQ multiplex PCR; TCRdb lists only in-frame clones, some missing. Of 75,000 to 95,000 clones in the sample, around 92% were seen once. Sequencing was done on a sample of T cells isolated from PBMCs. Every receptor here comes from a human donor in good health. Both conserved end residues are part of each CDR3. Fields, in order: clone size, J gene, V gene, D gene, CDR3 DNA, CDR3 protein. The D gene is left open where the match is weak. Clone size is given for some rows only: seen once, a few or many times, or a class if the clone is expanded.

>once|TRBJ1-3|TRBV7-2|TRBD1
TGTGCCAGCAGCTTATCTTTTAGGACTGACAGGGTACATTTT
CASSLSFRTDRVHF
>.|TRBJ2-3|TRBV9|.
TGTGCCAGCAGCGTAGTTCCTGGGACACACCCCCCAGATACGCAGTATTTT
CASSVVPGTHPPDTQYF
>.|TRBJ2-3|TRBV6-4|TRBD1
TGTGCCAGCAGTGACGACAGGACAGGGGGCGCAGATACGCAGTATTTT
CASSDDRTGGADTQYF
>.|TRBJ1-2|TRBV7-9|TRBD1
TGTGCCAGCAGCCTGGGACAGCCCTATGGCTACACCTTC
CASSLGQPYGYTF
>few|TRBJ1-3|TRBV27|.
TGTGCCAGCAGTTCTAGACAGACTGGAAACACCATATATTTT
CASSSRQTGNTIYF
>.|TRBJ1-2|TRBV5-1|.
TGCGCCAGCAGCTTATCAGGGGTTCTCAACTATGGCTACACCTTC
CASSLSGVLNYGYTF
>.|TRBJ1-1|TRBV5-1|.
TGCGCCAGCAGTTATGACAGCCACACTGAAGCTTTCTTT
CASSYDSHTEAFF
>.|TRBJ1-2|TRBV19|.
TGTGCCAGCCAACTAAGTATCACAACCGGGAGATCCAACTATGGCTACACCTTC
CASQLSITTGRSNYGYTF
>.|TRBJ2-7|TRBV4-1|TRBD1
TGCGCCAGCAGCCAATTTTCTACGGGACAGGACTACGAGCAGTACTTC
CASSQFSTGQDYEQYF
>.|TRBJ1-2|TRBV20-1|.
TGCAGTGCTAGACAAAACTATGGCTACACCTTC
CSARQNYGYTF
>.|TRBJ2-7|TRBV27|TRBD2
TGTGCCAGCAGTTTCCGGGGACTAGCGGGAGATCGGAGCGAGCAGTACTTC
CASSFRGLAGDRSEQYF
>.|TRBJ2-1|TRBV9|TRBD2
TGTGCCAGCAGCGGTAGCGGGGGCTCTCGGAGCTCCTACAATGAGCAGTTCTTC
CASSGSGGSRSSYNEQFF
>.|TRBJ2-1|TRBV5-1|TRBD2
TGCGCCAGCAGCGTAGCGGGATTAGTTAACAATGAGCAGTTCTTC
CASSVAGLVNNEQFF
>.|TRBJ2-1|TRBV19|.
TGTGCCAGTGGCCTCCTTGAGCAGTTCTTC
CASGLLEQFF
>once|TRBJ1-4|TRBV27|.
TGTGCCAGCAGTTCTCTGGACAGAAATGAAAAACTGTTTTTT
CASSSLDRNEKLFF
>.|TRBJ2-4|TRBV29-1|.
TGCAGCGTTGTTCTAGTTTTAGCGAACATTCAGTACTTC
CSVVLVLANIQYF
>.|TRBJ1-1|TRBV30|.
TGTGCCTGGGGATCGGGGGGTTACACTGAAGCTTTCTTT
CAWGSGGYTEAFF
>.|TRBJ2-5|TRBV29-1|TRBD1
TGCAGCGAGCTACACTCCGGGACAGAAGAGACCCAGTACTTC
CSELHSGTEETQYF
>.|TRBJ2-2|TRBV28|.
TGTGCCAGCATAAGCCCCAGGGGGGAGCTGTTTTTT
CASISPRGELFF
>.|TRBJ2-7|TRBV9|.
TGTGCCAGCAGCGGTACTGGGCGCTACGAGCAGTACTTC
CASSGTGRYEQYF
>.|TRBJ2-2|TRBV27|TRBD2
TGTGCCAGCAGTTTGGCGGGGGGCATGGTAACCGGGGAGCTGTTTTTT
CASSLAGGMVTGELFF
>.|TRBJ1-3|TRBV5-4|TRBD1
TGTGCCAGCAGCATACGATCCGGGACAGGGGTTGCGGGTTATGGAAACACCATATATTTT
CASSIRSGTGVAGYGNTIYF
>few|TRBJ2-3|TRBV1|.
TGCACCCAAAGCGACGGGGGGCCCTTCGGTACGCAGTATTTT
CTQSDGGPFGTQYF
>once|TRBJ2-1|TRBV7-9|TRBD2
TGTGCCAGCAGTCCAAACCAACTAGCGGGGGACCAGGGGGAGCAGTTCTTC
CASSPNQLAGDQGEQFF
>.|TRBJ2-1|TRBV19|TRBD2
TGTGCCAGTACGGCTAGCGGGAGTTTTAGTGAGCAGTTCTTC
CASTASGSFSEQFF
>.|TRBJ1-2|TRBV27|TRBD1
TGTGCCAGCAGTTTTTCCCCTCGGGCAGGGGGTAACTATGGCTACACCTTC
CASSFSPRAGGNYGYTF
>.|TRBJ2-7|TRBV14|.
TGTGCCAGCAGCCAAGACCTAGGTGGCTACGAGCAGTACTTC
CASSQDLGGYEQYF
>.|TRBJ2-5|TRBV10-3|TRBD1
TGTGCCATCAGTGGGTGGGACAGTCAAGAGACCCAGTACTTC
CAISGWDSQETQYF
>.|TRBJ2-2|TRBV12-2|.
TGTGCAAGTCGCTTAGCACCGCGGACTAGCGGTTGGGATAGCACCGGGGAGCTGTTTTTT
CASRLAPRTSGWDSTGELFF
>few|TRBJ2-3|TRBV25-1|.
TGTGCCAGCAGTGGGAGACAGTTCACAGATACGCAGTATTTT
CASSGRQFTDTQYF
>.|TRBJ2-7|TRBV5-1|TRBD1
TGCGCCAGCAGCTTAGGGACAGGCGGATCCGTCTCCTACGAGCAGTACTTC
CASSLGTGGSVSYEQYF
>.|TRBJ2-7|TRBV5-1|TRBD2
TGCGCCAGCAGCTTGGGACGAAGGACTAGCGGCTACGAGCAGTACTTC
CASSLGRRTSGYEQYF
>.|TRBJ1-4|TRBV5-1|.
TGCGCCAGCAGCTCTCAGGGGTCCCTAGGTGAAAAACTGTTTTTT
CASSSQGSLGEKLFF
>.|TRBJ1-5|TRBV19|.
TGTGCCAGTAGTGAAGGGGGACGAGGCAATCAGCCCCAGCATTTT
CASSEGGRGNQPQHF
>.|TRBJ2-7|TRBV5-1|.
TGCGCCAGCAGCTTGTTCCGGGGAGAGCAGTACGAGCAGTACTTC
CASSLFRGEQYEQYF
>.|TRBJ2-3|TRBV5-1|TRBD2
TGCGCCAGCAGCTTAAGTGGGAGGGCAGATACGCAGTATTTT
CASSLSGRADTQYF